This entry features one T cell receptor beta chain sequence. Its binding antigen is unknown. No quality values exist for individual bases; no much larger clone is one base distant. Receptors were amplified or captured by the immunoSEQ multiplex PCR assay. The immuneACCESS repertoire file appears here via TCRdb, limited to in-frame rearrangements. These files lack a portion of the clones; in checked studies, under half of the deficit traces to unresolved V genes, and the cause of the others is not known. The sample records nearly 70,000 clones, almost 95% of which are singletons. Clones ranked in the top ten supply under 0.5% of the sample. This sample is drawn from a study of technical replicates of blood from a handful of donors (dated by TCRdb to the late 2010s). Via the germline V gene (reference sequence), CDR1 is MNHNY and CDR2 SVGAGI. The CDR3 has 14 amino acids, counting the end cysteine and phenylalanine. Only CDR3 DNA remains: 42 bases, in frame from the first base. V trim: 7 bases; J trim: 0 bases; unmatched bases: 3.

Sequencing was done on a sample of T cells isolated from PBMCs. The chain couples TRBV6-6 to TRBJ1-5, and TRBD1 matches 7 of the central bases. The clonotype was recovered from a human donor in good health. The CDR3 corresponds to CASTGTDSNQPQHF. The nucleotides are TGTGCCAGCACCGGGACAGATAGCAATCAGCCCCAGCATTTT.